Sequencing of this TCR beta chain was carried out in a study of response to subunit inactivated influenza vaccine. TCRdb analysed the RT-PCR reads with MiXCR anew, one entry per CDR3 protein. The sample carries just under 550,000 distinct CDR3 sequences, around 25% recorded once. Germline V lookup: CDR1 MNHNS, CDR2 SASEGT. V was trimmed by 6 bases and J by 6 bases, leaving 17 bases between them. The CDR3 is 14 residues long. This clonotype has a single count. The sample was also reused in another study, on T cells expressing NK-cell markers. From that second work: A 5'RACE template switching approach incorporating UMIs was used to make TCR beta cDNA.

This TCR came from a man between 45 and 60 years old who received an inactivated influenza vaccine. This sequence joins TRBV6-1 and TRBJ1-1; D is undetermined. The sample was CD4+ T cells sorted from PBMCs, taken about 13 days after vaccination. The CDR3 bases are TGTGCCAGCAGGCCTCTTGGGAGGAAGGCTGAAGCTTTCTTT. Translating it yields CASRPLGRKAEAFF.